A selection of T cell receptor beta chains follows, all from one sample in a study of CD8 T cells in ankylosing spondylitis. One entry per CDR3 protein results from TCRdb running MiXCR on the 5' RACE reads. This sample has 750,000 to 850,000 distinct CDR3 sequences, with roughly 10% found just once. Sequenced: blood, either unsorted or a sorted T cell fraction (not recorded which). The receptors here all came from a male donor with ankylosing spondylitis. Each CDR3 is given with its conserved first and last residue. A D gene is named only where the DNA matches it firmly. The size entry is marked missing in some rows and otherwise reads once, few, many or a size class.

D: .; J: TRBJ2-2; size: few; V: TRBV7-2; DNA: TGTGCCAGCAGCTTCTTCGGGGGCCTTACCGGGGAGCTGTTTTTT; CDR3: CASSFFGGLTGELFF
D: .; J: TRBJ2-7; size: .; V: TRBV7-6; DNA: TGTGCCAGCAGTTTAGAGGCCGGGACAAGGGGATACGAGCAGTACTTC; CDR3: CASSLEAGTRGYEQYF
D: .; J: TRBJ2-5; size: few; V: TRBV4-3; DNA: TGCGCCAGCAGCCAAGACTACGCCCGACGGGAGACCCAGTACTTC; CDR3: CASSQDYARRETQYF
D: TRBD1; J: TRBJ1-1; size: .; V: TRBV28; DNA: TGTGCCAGCAGTGCGACAGGGAACAGATGGAAGAACACTGAAGCTTTCTTT; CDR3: CASSATGNRWKNTEAFF
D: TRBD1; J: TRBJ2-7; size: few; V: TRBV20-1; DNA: TGCAGTGCCACGGACAGGGAAAGTTACGAGCAGTACTTC; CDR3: CSATDRESYEQYF
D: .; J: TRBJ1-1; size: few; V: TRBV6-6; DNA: TGTGCCAGCAGTCAGGACGGCGACACTGAAGCTTTCTTT; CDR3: CASSQDGDTEAFF
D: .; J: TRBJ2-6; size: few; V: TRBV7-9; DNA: TGTGCCAGCAGCTTTAGCAGCTCGACTGGGGCCAACGTCCTGACTTTC; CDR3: CASSFSSSTGANVLTF
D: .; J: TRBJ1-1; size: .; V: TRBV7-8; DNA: TGTGCCAGCAGCTTAGCGCAGGGGTTGAACACTGAAGCTTTCTTT; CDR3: CASSLAQGLNTEAFF
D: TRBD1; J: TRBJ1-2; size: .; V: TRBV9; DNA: TGTGCCAGCAGCCCCGACAGGGGCTGGGAAGGCTACACCTTC; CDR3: CASSPDRGWEGYTF
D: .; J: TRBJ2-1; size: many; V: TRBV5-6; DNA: TGTGCCAGTTTGTACGGGACGGTGAACAATGAGCAGTTCTTC; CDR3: CASLYGTVNNEQFF
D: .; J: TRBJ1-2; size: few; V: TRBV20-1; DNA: TGCAGTGTCTCGACAGGCTCAAACTATGGCTACACCTTC; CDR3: CSVSTGSNYGYTF
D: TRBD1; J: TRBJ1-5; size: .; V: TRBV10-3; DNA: TGTGCCATCAGGGACGGGACAGACGCGCCCCAGCATTTT; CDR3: CAIRDGTDAPQHF
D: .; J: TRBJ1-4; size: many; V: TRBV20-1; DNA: TGCAGTGCTAGAGACGGCGGCCTCACCGGGGAAAAACTGTTTTTT; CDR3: CSARDGGLTGEKLFF
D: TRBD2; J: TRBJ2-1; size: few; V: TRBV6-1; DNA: TGTGCCAGCAGTAGCGGGGGGGACTTTGAGCAGTTCTTC; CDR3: CASSSGGDFEQFF
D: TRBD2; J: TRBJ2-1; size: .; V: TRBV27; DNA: TGTGCCAGCAGTTCGGGCATCCTAGCGGGAGTATATAATGAGCAGTTCTTC; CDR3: CASSSGILAGVYNEQFF
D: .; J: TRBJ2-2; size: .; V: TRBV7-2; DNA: TGTGCCAGCAGCTTAGCGGGTACTGACACCGGGGAGCTGTTTTTT; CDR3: CASSLAGTDTGELFF
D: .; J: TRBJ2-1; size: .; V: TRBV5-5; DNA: TGTGCCAGCAGGCACACAGGTCTTTCCTACAATGAGCAGTTCTTC; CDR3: CASRHTGLSYNEQFF
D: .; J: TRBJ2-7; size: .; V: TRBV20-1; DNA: TGCAGTACCAAATCATGGCTAGCGACGTACGAGCAGTACTTC; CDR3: CSTKSWLATYEQYF
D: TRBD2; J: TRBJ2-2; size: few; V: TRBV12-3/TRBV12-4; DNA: TGTGCCAGCAACCCCGGGACTAGCGGGAGAAACACCGGGGAGCTGTTTTTT; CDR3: CASNPGTSGRNTGELFF
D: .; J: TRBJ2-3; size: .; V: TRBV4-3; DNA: TGCGCCAGCAGCCAAGATCCCATTCAAACAGATACGCAGTATTTT; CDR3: CASSQDPIQTDTQYF
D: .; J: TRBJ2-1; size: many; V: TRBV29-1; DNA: TGCAGCGGAGGATCGGGACGGAGATACAATGAGCAGTTCTTC; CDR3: CSGGSGRRYNEQFF
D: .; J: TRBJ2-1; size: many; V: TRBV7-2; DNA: TGTGCCAGCAGCTTAGCAAGGACGAATGAGCAGTTCTTC; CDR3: CASSLARTNEQFF
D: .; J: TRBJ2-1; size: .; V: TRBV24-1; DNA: TGTGCCACCAGAGGCAGGGGGGACAATGAGCAGTTCTTC; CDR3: CATRGRGDNEQFF
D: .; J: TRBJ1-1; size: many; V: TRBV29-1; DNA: TGCAGCGTTCACAGGGTCATGAACACTGAAGCTTTCTTT; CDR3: CSVHRVMNTEAFF
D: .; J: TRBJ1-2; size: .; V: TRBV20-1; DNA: TGCAGTGCTAGGGGCAGGACGGGCTACACCTTC; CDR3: CSARGRTGYTF
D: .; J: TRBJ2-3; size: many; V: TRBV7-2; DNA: TGTGCCAGCAGTTTTCCGGGTCTAGATACGCAGTATTTT; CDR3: CASSFPGLDTQYF
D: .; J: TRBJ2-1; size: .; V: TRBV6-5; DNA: TGTGCCAGCAGTTACCCACAGGGCAATGAGCAGTTCTTC; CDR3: CASSYPQGNEQFF
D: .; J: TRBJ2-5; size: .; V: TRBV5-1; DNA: TGCGCCAGCAGCCCCACTAGAGGAAGAGAGACCCAGTACTTC; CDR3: CASSPTRGRETQYF
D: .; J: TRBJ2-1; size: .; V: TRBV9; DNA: TGTGCCAGCAGCGTAGATCAGCTCCGGGAGCAGTTCTTC; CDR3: CASSVDQLREQFF
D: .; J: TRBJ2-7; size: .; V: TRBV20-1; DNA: TGCAGTGCTAGAGTGGGGGGCTCTCCCTACGAGCAGTACTTC; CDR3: CSARVGGSPYEQYF
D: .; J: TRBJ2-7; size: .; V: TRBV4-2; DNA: TGTGCCAGCAGCCAAGACTCGGGAAACGAGCAGTACTTC; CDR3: CASSQDSGNEQYF